These 29 T cell receptor beta chains were sequenced from one sample in a study of T cell repertoires in cytomegalovirus infection. TCRdb re-called the reads with MiXCR, one entry per CDR3 protein. The sample yields about 600,000 distinct CDR3 sequences, 20% to 25% seen once. Sequencing used CD8+ T cells from PBMCs. The receptors derive from a human donor in good health (CMV status not recorded). Some clones in this sample may be carry-over from other donors' samples.

This clonotype was picked up many times. The CDR3: CASSPKGVGELFF. The CDR3 DNA follows: TGTGCCAGCAGCCCTAAGGGTGTCGGGGAGCTGTTTTTT. This chain connects TRBV7-9 to TRBJ2-2; D ambiguous. The V gene lost 5 bases and the J gene lost 7 bases, with 11 bases spanning the gap. Germline loops: CDR1 SEHNR, CDR2 FQNEAQ (reference sequence). The CDR3 is made up of 13 amino acids.

A few counts support this clonotype. V gene TRBV7-8 combines with J gene TRBJ2-1; 7 bases agree with TRBD2. The germline CDR1 and CDR2 sequences are SGHVS and FQNEAQ. CDR3 length equals 16 residues. V lost 1 base, J lost 3 bases, and 6 bases stayed unmatched. The DNA of the CDR3 is TGTGCCAGCAGCTTAGGGGGGGGGGTAGGCTACAATGAGCAGTTCTTC. It translates to CASSLGGGVGYNEQFF. The whole variable domain, filled in from reference TRBV7-8 and TRBJ2-1, reads GAGVSQSPRYKVAKRGQDVALRCDPISGHVSLFWYQQALGQGPEFLTYFQNEAQLDKSGLPSDRFFAERPEGSVSTLKIQRTQQEDSAVYLCASSLGGGVGYNEQFFGPGTRLTVL.

This clonotype was detected only a few times. The chain uses TRBV29-1 and TRBJ2-3; 8 nucleotides line up with TRBD1. J gave up 9 bases and V 5 bases, and 7 bases lay outside the gene matches. Germline assignment: CDR1 SQVTM and CDR2 ANQGSEA. This CDR3 is built from 12 residues. CDR3 in amino acids: CSVPRGHDTQYF. The CDR3 DNA reads as TGCAGCGTTCCCAGGGGGCATGACACGCAGTATTTT.

The chain links TRBV6-2 or TRBV6-3 to TRBJ2-1, with 8 positions matching TRBD2. This CDR3 is built from 14 residues. The trim removed 2 bases at V and 9 bases at J, leaving 6 bases unmatched. Germline-derived CDR1 and CDR2 are MNHEY and SVGEGT. CDR3 protein: CASSYRTSSGEQFF. DNA of the CDR3: TGTGCCAGCAGTTACCGGACTAGCAGCGGTGAGCAGTTCTTC.

This clonotype was counted between two and nine times. The chain has TRBV25-1 and TRBJ1-5; D ambiguous. The germline gives CDR1 MGHDK, CDR2 SYGVNS. Trimming shortened V by 6 bases and J by 1 base, and 16 bases separated the two germline ends. The CDR3 runs 16 residues. The CDR3: CASRFKGGSSNQPQHF. CDR3 sequence (DNA): TGTGCCAGCAGGTTTAAGGGCGGGTCGAGCAATCAGCCCCAGCATTTT.

J is TRBJ1-5 and V is TRBV20-1; no reliable D call. CDR1 is DFQATT and CDR2 is SNEGSKA in the germline V gene (reference sequence). The germline V and J ends were trimmed by 1 base and 0 bases, with 13 bases remaining between them. CDR3 size: 16 residues. The CDR3 region has the DNA TGCAGTGCTAGAGCCCCTGGCAGTTATAGCAATCAGCCCCAGCATTTT. This gives the protein CSARAPGSYSNQPQHF.

This clonotype was seen only a few times. The V call is TRBV4-1, the J call TRBJ2-3, with D possibly matching TRBD2 (5 bases). CDR3 length: 16 residues. Germline CDR1 and CDR2: MGHRA and YSYEKL. V shed 1 base and J shed 2 bases, with 13 bases lying between them. Here the CDR3 reads CASSQVLALSTDTQYF. Here the CDR3 DNA reads TGCGCCAGCAGCCAAGTTCTAGCTTTATCCACAGATACGCAGTATTTT.

The V gene is TRBV9, the J gene TRBJ1-2; D unresolved. The CDR3 is made up of 13 amino acids. Germline loops: CDR1 SGDLS, CDR2 YYNGEE. Trimming shortened V by 4 bases and J by 6 bases, and 13 bases separated the two germline ends. The CDR3: CASSPQWNNGYTF. The CDR3 bases are TGTGCCAGCAGCCCCCAGTGGAATAATGGCTACACCTTC.

Note on this clonotype: A much larger clone differs by one base, so this may be a read error. This chain uses TRBV7-8 with TRBJ2-5; 11 bases agree with TRBD2. Trimming took 3 bases from V and 8 from J; bases not matched to a gene: 8. Germline lookup yields CDR1 SGHVS and CDR2 FQNEAQ. The CDR3 loop spans 15 amino acids. The CDR3 loop reads CASSFAGTSGDTQYF. The CDR3 DNA follows: TGTGCCAGCAGCTTCGCCGGGACTAGCGGAGACACCCAGTACTTC.

This clonotype was observed a few times. V gene TRBV28 combines with J gene TRBJ1-2, with 7 bases matching TRBD1. CDR1 MDHEN and CDR2 SYDVKM come from the germline V gene. The CDR3 has 16 residues. The junction had 10 bases not matched to a gene; V was cut back by 2 bases and J by 4 bases. The CDR3 sequence is CASSLDPGGGTYGYTF. Written as DNA, the CDR3 is TGTGCCAGCAGTTTAGATCCAGGGGGGGGCACCTATGGCTACACCTTC.

This clonotype has ten or more counts. The chain combines TRBV28 with TRBJ1-6, with D unresolved. CDR3 length: 13 residues. V lost 6 bases and J 8 bases, leaving 11 bases between the germline ends. CDR1 is MDHEN and CDR2 is SYDVKM in the germline V gene. CDR3 in DNA: TGTGCCAGCAGGCGCCCTGGGTATTCACCCCTCCACTTT. Translation: CASRRPGYSPLHF.

There are a few counts of this clonotype. V gene TRBV14 combines with J gene TRBJ1-1; a possible D gene is TRBD1 (5 bases). The V and J ends lost 2 bases and 0 bases respectively, with 13 bases between them. Germline-derived CDR1 and CDR2 are SGHDN and FVKESK. There are 16 residues in the CDR3. The CDR3: CASSQPGRGLNTEAFF. For the CDR3, the DNA is TGTGCCAGCAGCCAACCGGGGAGGGGTTTGAACACTGAAGCTTTCTTT.

This clonotype was picked up many times. The chain employs TRBV4-1 and TRBJ2-4, with D hard to call. V lost 4 bases, J lost 10 bases, and 8 bases lay in between. This CDR3 spans 11 amino acids. The germline V gene encodes CDR1 MGHRA and CDR2 YSYEKL. CDR3 in amino acids: CASSLLGIQYF. The CDR3 DNA sequence: TGCGCCAGCAGCCTGTTGGGAATTCAGTACTTC.

This clonotype was seen only a few times. V gene TRBV7-9 combines with J gene TRBJ2-1, with 9 bases identical to TRBD1. The length of the CDR3 is 16 residues. Germline-derived CDR1 and CDR2 are SEHNR and FQNEAQ (reference sequence). With 5 bases clipped from V and 5 bases from J, the junction kept 10 bases outside the gene matches. The CDR3 sequence is CASSPPGQGINNEQFF. As DNA, the CDR3 is TGTGCCAGCAGCCCGCCCGGACAGGGGATCAACAATGAGCAGTTCTTC.

The chain carries TRBV5-5 and TRBJ2-3; D tentatively fits TRBD1 or TRBD2 (5 bases each). Germline CDR1 SGHKS, CDR2 YYEKEE (reference sequence). The CDR3 consists of 17 residues. V gave up 0 bases and J gave up 6 bases, with 20 bases separating them. This chain's CDR3 is CASSLEWGGPAVDTQYF. DNA for the CDR3: TGTGCCAGCAGCTTGGAGTGGGGCGGGCCGGCGGTGGATACGCAGTATTTT.

The V call is TRBV7-9, the J call TRBJ2-1, with D possibly being TRBD2 (6 bases). The germline V gene has CDR1 SEHNR and CDR2 FQNEAQ (reference sequence). Trimming cost V 5 bases and J 4 bases, with 18 bases left between them. The CDR3 extends over 16 amino acids. This CDR3 reads CASSRGDLGSYNEQFF. The CDR3 DNA reads TGTGCCAGCAGCCGGGGTGATCTCGGGAGTTACAATGAGCAGTTCTTC.

This clonotype was counted a few times. The CDR3 DNA sequence: TGTGCCAGCAGTTACTCGACTGGGACAGGGGGCGCGTTCGGCACAGATACGCAGTATTTT. Its protein product is CASSYSTGTGGAFGTDTQYF. The chain links TRBV6-2 or TRBV6-3 to TRBJ2-3, with 12 bases that match TRBD1. This CDR3 region has 20 residues. Per the germline V gene, CDR1 is MNHEY and CDR2 is SVGEGT. The ends lost 0 bases at V and 1 base at J; junction bases unmatched: 11.

This rearrangement joins TRBV12-3 or TRBV12-4 to TRBJ2-1, with 13 positions matching TRBD2. This CDR3 spans 16 amino acids. The V gene end was trimmed by 2 bases and the J gene end by 4 bases; junction bases not matched to a gene: 2. In DNA form, the CDR3 reads TGTGCCAGCAGTTTAAAGGGACTAGCGGGATACAATGAGCAGTTCTTC. It yields the protein CASSLKGLAGYNEQFF.

The chain recombines TRBV6-5 with TRBJ2-3; D ambiguous. Germline V gives CDR1 MNHEY, CDR2 SVGAGI. Trimming left V 6 bases short and J 5 bases short, with 12 bases between. The CDR3 sequence is 13 residues long. The CDR3 DNA reads TGTGCCAGCAGATACGGGTACGAAGATACGCAGTATTTT. Protein product: CASRYGYEDTQYF.

The chain recombines TRBV29-1 with TRBJ1-2; 7 nucleotides match TRBD1. The CDR3 sequence is 14 residues long. Germline trimming cut 3 bases from V and 3 bases from J; bases unmatched to any gene: 7. CDR1 and CDR2 (germline): SQVTM, ANQGSEA. CDR3 loop: CSVDFQGEHYGYTF. CDR3 coding DNA: TGCAGCGTTGATTTCCAGGGGGAGCACTATGGCTACACCTTC.

V and J are TRBV5-5 and TRBJ2-1, with D unclear. CDR3 length equals 15 residues. Germline V lookup: CDR1 SGHKS, CDR2 YYEKEE (reference sequence). V gave up 4 bases and J gave up 0 bases, with 11 bases separating them. The DNA of the CDR3 is TGTGCCAGCAGCCCGGCGAGTGTCTCCTACAATGAGCAGTTCTTC. It codes for CASSPASVSYNEQFF.

This clonotype was detected many times. The J gene is TRBJ2-2, the V gene TRBV6-2 or TRBV6-3; D gene unclear. The CDR3 has 16 amino acids. V was cut by 2 bases and J by 0 bases, with 10 bases left in between. CDR1 is MNHEY and CDR2 is SVGEGT in the germline V gene. The CDR3 is CASSYLTFANTGELFF. CDR3 DNA sequence: TGTGCCAGCAGTTACCTGACGTTCGCGAACACCGGGGAGCTGTTTTTT.

The gene calls are TRBV27 and TRBJ2-1; D may be TRBD1 or TRBD2 (5 bases each). The CDR3 contains 15 residues. V shed 1 base and J shed 1 base, with 8 bases lying between them. From germline, CDR1 is MNHEY and CDR2 SMNVEV (reference sequence). The CDR3 DNA reads as TGTGCCAGCAGTTTATTAGAGGGGTCCTACAATGAGCAGTTCTTC. This translates into CASSLLEGSYNEQFF.

This clonotype was counted between two and nine times. The V and J genes are TRBV29-1 and TRBJ1-3, with a tentative D call TRBD1 (5 bases). Germline CDR1 SQVTM, CDR2 ANQGSEA. V was clipped by 7 bases and J by 2 bases, with 15 bases between them. The CDR3 covers 14 residues. This CDR3 reads CSATPGRTGNTIYF. In nucleotides, the CDR3 is TGCAGCGCCACCCCAGGGAGGACTGGAAACACCATATATTTT.

The J gene is TRBJ1-1, the V gene TRBV7-6; the D gene is possibly TRBD1 (5 bases). V lost 1 base to trimming and J lost 6 bases, with 12 bases between them. The CDR3 has 14 residues. From germline, CDR1 is SGHVS and CDR2 FNYEAQ. This CDR3 is CASSLDPRGSEAFF. In DNA form, the CDR3 reads TGTGCCAGCAGCTTAGATCCAAGGGGCTCTGAAGCTTTCTTT. Filled out from reference TRBV7-6 and TRBJ1-1, the complete variable domain reads GAGVSQSPRYKVTKRGQDVALRCDPISGHVSLYWYRQALGQGPEFLTYFNYEAQQDKSGLPNDRFSAERPEGSISTLTIQRTEQRDSAMYRCASSLDPRGSEAFFGQGTRLTVV.

This clonotype has a single count. A read error may produce the germline difference seen at one junction end. This sequence joins TRBV13 and TRBJ2-3, with 7 nucleotides matching TRBD1. Germline V gene sequence: CDR1 PRHDT, CDR2 FYEKMQ (reference sequence). This CDR3 spans 16 amino acids. The CDR3 reads CVSRNLGQVGTDTQYF. The CDR3 region has the DNA TGTGTCAGCAGAAACCTAGGACAGGTGGGCACAGATACGCAGTATTTT.

In its sample, this clonotype was seen a few times. V is TRBV12-3 or TRBV12-4 and J is TRBJ2-1; tentatively, D is TRBD1 (6 bases). V was cut by 5 bases and J by 3 bases, with 11 bases left in between. There are 14 residues in the CDR3. CDR3 protein: CASSNRAGYNEQFF. The CDR3, as DNA: TGTGCCAGCAGTAACAGGGCGGGCTACAATGAGCAGTTCTTC.

The rearrangement joins TRBV15 to TRBJ1-5, with 7 bases matching TRBD1. CDR1 LNHNV and CDR2 YYDKDF come from the germline V gene (reference sequence). V dropped 7 bases and J dropped 4; count of bases not matched to a gene: 13. The CDR3 is 16 residues long. This CDR3 reads CATTENRGRANQPQHF. The DNA of the CDR3 is TGTGCCACCACCGAGAACAGGGGAAGAGCAAATCAGCCCCAGCATTTT.

The genes are TRBV27 and TRBJ2-1; 7 bases agree with TRBD2. The CDR3 totals 14 residues. Germline CDR1 and CDR2: MNHEY and SMNVEV (reference sequence). V trimming: 0 bases; J trimming: 8 bases; junction bases outside the gene matches: 4. The CDR3 sequence is CASSLSRRGDEQFF. DNA of the CDR3: TGTGCCAGCAGTTTATCCCGACGGGGGGATGAGCAGTTCTTC.